This T cell receptor (beta chain) was identified in a study of blood T cell repertoires in COVID-19 (dated by TCRdb to 2020 to 2021). Some background on the complete study: Samples covering the acute and convalescent phases of COVID-19 were provided by collaborators in the United States, Italy and Spain. The repertoires were made available in a free public database intended to serve as a resource for research on the immune response to SARS-CoV-2. Samples were obtained from the ongoing ImmuneRACE study (first 160 participants) and from 950 to 1,500 subjects provided by 6 global collaborators. The material from the prospective study consisted of cDNA or gDNA derived from T cells, B-cell-depleted T cells, or PBMCs. Sample metadata almost always included a de-identified subject ID, COVID-19 status, age in years and sex. Where available, HLA class I and class II types were obtained from metadata supplied by the sample provider rather than from assay-based typing. Subjects who had been exposed to COVID-19, were actively infected with it, or had recovered from it provided the deeply sampled blood TCRbeta repertoires that made up the dataset.

CDR1 KGHSH and CDR2 LQKENI were looked up in the germline V gene. Relative to germline, V is 2 bases shorter and J is 8 bases shorter, with 10 bases between their ends. The CDR3 covers 13 residues, taking in both the cysteine and the phenylalanine. Just CDR3 DNA is preserved here, 39 bases in frame from base 1. About this clone itself: Its antigen remains undetermined. Qualities for individual bases were not recorded, and no much larger clone is one base off.

The collaborating institutions used their own protocols to collect whole blood in K2EDTA tubes. For TCRbeta analysis, collaborators shipped samples as frozen whole blood, isolated PBMCs, or DNA extracted from either of those sample types. What the authors observed across the whole study: How much clinical and demographic metadata was included differed by source and by participant, and the metadata was provided uncurated.

TCRbeta CDR3 regions were amplified from genomic DNA using the immunoSEQ Assay, a bias-controlled multiplex PCR. From the authors' description of their analysis: Within the assay, amplification of reference gene primers was used to estimate how many nucleated cells each sample contained. Sequence reads were collapsed and filtered to measure the absolute abundance of every unique TCRbeta CDR3 rearrangement. For each sample, productive Simpson clonality was calculated by taking the square root of Simpson's diversity index across productive rearrangements. This is the immuneACCESS table as TCRdb keeps it, with only in-frame sequences that have V and J called. A part of the clones is gone; compared with another copy, unresolved V genes explain less than half, and the rest is unexplained. V and J calls and clone size are those listed in that table; D and trimming were worked out from the DNA. The sample includes tens of thousands of clones, with 70% to 90% observed a single time. The top ten hold approximately 3.4% of the sample.

This clonotype was sampled from a man between 45 and 60 years old with active COVID-19. The V gene is TRBV18 and the J gene is TRBJ2-1; the best D guess is TRBD1, with 6 bases matching. Sequencing was carried out using peripheral blood. The bases are TGTGCCAGCTCACCAGGACAGACGTATGAGCAGTTCTTC. It specifies CASSPGQTYEQFF. Here the CDR3 is joined to the reference TRBV18 and TRBJ2-1 genes, and the full variable domain is: NAGVMQNPRHLVRRRGQEARLRCSPMKGHSHVYWYRQLPEEGLKFMVYLQKENIIDESGMPKERFSAEFPKEGPSILRIQQVVRGDSAAYFCASSPGQTYEQFFGPGTRLTVL.